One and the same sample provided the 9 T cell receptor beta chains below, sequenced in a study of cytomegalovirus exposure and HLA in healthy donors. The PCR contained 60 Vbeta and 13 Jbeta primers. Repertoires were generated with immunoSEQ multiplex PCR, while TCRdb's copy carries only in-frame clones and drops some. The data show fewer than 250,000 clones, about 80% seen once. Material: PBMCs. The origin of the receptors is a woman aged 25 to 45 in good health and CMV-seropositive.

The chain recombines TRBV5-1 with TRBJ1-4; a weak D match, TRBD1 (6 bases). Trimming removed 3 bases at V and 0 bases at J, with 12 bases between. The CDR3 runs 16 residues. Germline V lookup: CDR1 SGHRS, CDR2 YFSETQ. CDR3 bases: TGCGCCAGCAGCTCGCAGGGGATCACAACTAATGAAAAACTGTTTTTT. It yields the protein CASSSQGITTNEKLFF.

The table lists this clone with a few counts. The CDR3 DNA sequence: TGCAGCGTTCGATTTGCTAGCGGGAGAGGGAATGAGCAGTTCTTC. Protein sequence: CSVRFASGRGNEQFF. The chain carries TRBV29-1 and TRBJ2-1, with TRBD2 matching 10 bases. The germline V gene encodes CDR1 SQVTM and CDR2 ANQGSEA. Trimming cost V 5 bases and J 7 bases; bases outside gene matches: 11. The CDR3 runs 15 residues.

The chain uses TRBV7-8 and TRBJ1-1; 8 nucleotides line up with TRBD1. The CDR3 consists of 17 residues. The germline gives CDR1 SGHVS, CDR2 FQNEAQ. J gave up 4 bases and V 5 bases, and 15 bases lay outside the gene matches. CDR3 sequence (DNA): TGTGCCAGCAGCCCGCGCATCTGGGACAGGTTTTCCACTGAAGCTTTCTTT. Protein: CASSPRIWDRFSTEAFF.

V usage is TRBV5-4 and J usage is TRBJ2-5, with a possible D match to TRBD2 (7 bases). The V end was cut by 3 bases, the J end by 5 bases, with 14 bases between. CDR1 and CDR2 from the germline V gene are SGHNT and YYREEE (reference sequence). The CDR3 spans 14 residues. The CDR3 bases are TGTGCCAGCAGCTCCCCACAGGGAGGGGAGACCCAGTACTTC. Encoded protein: CASSSPQGGETQYF.

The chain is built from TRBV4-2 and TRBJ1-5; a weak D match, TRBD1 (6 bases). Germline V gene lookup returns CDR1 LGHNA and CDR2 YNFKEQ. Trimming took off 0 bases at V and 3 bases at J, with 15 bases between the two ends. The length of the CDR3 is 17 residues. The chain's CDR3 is CASSQDAARGFNQPQHF. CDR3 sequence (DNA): TGTGCCAGCAGCCAAGATGCCGCCAGGGGCTTCAATCAGCCCCAGCATTTT.

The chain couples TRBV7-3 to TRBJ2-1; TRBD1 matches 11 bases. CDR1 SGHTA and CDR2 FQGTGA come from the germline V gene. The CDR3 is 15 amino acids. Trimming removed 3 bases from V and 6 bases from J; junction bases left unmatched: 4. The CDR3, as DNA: TGTGCCAGCAGCTTCGGACAGGGGGCTGTCAATGAGCAGTTCTTC. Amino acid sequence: CASSFGQGAVNEQFF.

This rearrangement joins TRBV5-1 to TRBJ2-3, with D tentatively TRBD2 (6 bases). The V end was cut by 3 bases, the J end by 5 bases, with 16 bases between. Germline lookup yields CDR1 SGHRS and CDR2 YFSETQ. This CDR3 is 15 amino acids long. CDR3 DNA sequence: TGCGCCAGCAGCTCGGGACTTACGGTCAGAGATACGCAGTATTTT. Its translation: CASSSGLTVRDTQYF. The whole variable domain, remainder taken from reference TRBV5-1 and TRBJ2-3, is KAGVTQTPRYLIKTRGQQVTLSCSPISGHRSVSWYQQTPGQGLQFLFEYFSETQRNKGNFPGRFSGRQFSNSRSEMNVSTLELGDSALYLCASSSGLTVRDTQYFGPGTRLTVL.

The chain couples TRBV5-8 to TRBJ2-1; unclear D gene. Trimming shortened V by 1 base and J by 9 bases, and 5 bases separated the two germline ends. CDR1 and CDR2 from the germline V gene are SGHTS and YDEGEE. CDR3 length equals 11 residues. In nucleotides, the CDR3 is TGTGCCAGCAGCTTGATTCGTGAGCAGTTCTTC. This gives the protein CASSLIREQFF.

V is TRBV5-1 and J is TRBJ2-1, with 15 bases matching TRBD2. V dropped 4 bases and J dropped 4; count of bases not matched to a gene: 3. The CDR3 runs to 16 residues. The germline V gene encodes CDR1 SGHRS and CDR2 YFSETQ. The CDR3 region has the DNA TGCGCCAGCAGCACCGGGACTAGCGGGGGGTACAATGAGCAGTTCTTC. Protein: CASSTGTSGGYNEQFF.